Listed below are T cell receptor beta chains from one sample, sequenced in a study of blood T cells in healthy people across ages. MiXCR, applied by TCRdb to the 5' RACE reads, yields one record per CDR3 protein. Here the sample spans about 780,000 distinct CDR3 sequences, about half being singletons. The sequenced sample consisted of blood. These receptors came from an elderly man in good health. Each CDR3 is given with its conserved first and last residue. The D gene is left open where the match is weak. Size values are once, few and many counts, or a class for expanded clones, and some rows have none.

few	16	TRBJ2-1	TRBV11-2	-	TGTGCCAGCAGCTTTCTGGAAAGAAGCTCCTACAATGAGCAGTTCTTC	CASSFLERSSYNEQFF
few	17	TRBJ2-6	TRBV20-1	-	TGCAGTGCTAGAGATTATCGGGATCGGACGGGGGCCAACGTCCTGACTTTC	CSARDYRDRTGANVLTF
few	13	TRBJ2-1	TRBV7-2	-	TGTGCCAGCAGCCCACAAACAGGGATTGAGCAGTTCTTC	CASSPQTGIEQFF
-	11	TRBJ2-5	TRBV29-1	-	TGCAGCGTCGGATCTCAAGAGACCCAGTACTTC	CSVGSQETQYF
-	16	TRBJ1-4	TRBV4-2	-	TGTGCCAGCAGCCCCACCGGGACGACAACTAATGAAAAACTGTTTTTT	CASSPTGTTTNEKLFF
few	14	TRBJ2-1	TRBV25-1	-	TGTGCCAGCAGCGACAGGATTTTATACAATGAGCAGTTCTTC	CASSDRILYNEQFF
-	14	TRBJ2-7	TRBV12-3/TRBV12-4	-	TGTGCCAGCAGTTTACAGGCAGGTCCCTACGAGCAGTACTTC	CASSLQAGPYEQYF
few	12	TRBJ2-7	TRBV7-2	-	TGTGCCAGCAGGGACGGACCCTACGAGCAGTACTTC	CASRDGPYEQYF
few	13	TRBJ2-1	TRBV5-1	-	TGCGCCAGCAGCCAGACCACAGGGACGATTGAGTTCTTC	CASSQTTGTIEFF
-	12	TRBJ2-5	TRBV7-2	-	TGTGCCAGCGCCCACTACCAAGAGACCCAGTACTTC	CASAHYQETQYF
few	13	TRBJ2-7	TRBV18	-	TGTGCCAGCTCCCAGGGGACATCCAACGAGCAGTACTTC	CASSQGTSNEQYF
-	15	TRBJ2-3	TRBV3-1	-	TGTGCCAGCAGCCAGGGGGCTCTCTCGTTGGATACGCAGTATTTT	CASSQGALSLDTQYF
-	15	TRBJ1-2	TRBV18	-	TGTGCCAGCTCACCATCCGCGATTTCTAACTATGGCTACACCTTC	CASSPSAISNYGYTF
many	16	TRBJ2-1	TRBV5-1	TRBD2	TGCGCCAGCAGCTTGAGTCGACTAGCGGAGAACAATGAGCAGTTCTTC	CASSLSRLAENNEQFF
few	14	TRBJ2-3	TRBV29-1	TRBD2	TGCAGCTCCCGGGATAGCGGGAGTTCAGATACGCAGTATTTT	CSSRDSGSSDTQYF
-	15	TRBJ2-5	TRBV7-2	-	TGTGCCAGCAGCTTATCGGCTATGTACCAAGAGACCCAGTACTTC	CASSLSAMYQETQYF
-	15	TRBJ2-5	TRBV14	TRBD1	TGTGCCAGCAGCACCTGGACAGGCGCACAAGAGACCCAGTACTTC	CASSTWTGAQETQYF
-	11	TRBJ2-7	TRBV20-1	-	TGCAGTGCTTCCCTCACGGAGGAGCAGTACTTC	CSASLTEEQYF
-	15	TRBJ2-1	TRBV5-1	TRBD2	TGCGCCAGCACGGAGGCTACTAGCGAAGCGGTTGAGCAGTTCTTC	CASTEATSEAVEQFF
few	14	TRBJ2-2	TRBV29-1	TRBD2	TGCAGCGCCTCGACTAGCGGGAACACCGGGGAGCTGTTTTTT	CSASTSGNTGELFF
-	12	TRBJ2-7	TRBV12-3/TRBV12-4	-	TGTGCCAGCAGTCAAGGGTTCTACGAGCAGTACTTC	CASSQGFYEQYF
-	14	TRBJ1-5	TRBV27	-	TGTGCCAGCAGAGTCAGGGGCGAAGGACAGCCCCAGCATTTT	CASRVRGEGQPQHF